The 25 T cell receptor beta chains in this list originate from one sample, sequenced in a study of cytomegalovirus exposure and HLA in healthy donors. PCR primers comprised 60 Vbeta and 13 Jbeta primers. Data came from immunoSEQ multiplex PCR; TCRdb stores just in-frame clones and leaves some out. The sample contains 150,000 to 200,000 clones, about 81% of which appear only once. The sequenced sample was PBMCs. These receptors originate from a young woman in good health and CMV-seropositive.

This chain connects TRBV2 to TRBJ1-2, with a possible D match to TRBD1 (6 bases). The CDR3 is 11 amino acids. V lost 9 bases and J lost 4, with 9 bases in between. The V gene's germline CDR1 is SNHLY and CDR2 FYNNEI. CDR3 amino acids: CARGGAYGYTF. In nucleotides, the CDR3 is TGTGCCAGAGGGGGGGCCTATGGCTACACCTTC.

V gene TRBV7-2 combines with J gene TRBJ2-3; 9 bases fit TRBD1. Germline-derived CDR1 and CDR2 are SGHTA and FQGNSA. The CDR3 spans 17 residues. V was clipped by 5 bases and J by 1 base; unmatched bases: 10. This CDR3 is CASSQDPWDRGTDTQYF. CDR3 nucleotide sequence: TGTGCCAGCAGCCAAGACCCATGGGACAGGGGCACAGATACGCAGTATTTT.

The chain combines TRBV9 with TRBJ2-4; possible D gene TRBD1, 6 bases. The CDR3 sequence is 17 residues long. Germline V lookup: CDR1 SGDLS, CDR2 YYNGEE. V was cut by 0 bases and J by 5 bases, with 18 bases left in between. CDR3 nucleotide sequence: TGTGCCAGCAGCGTAGCACCGGGACAAATTCAACAAAACATTCAGTACTTC. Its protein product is CASSVAPGQIQQNIQYF.

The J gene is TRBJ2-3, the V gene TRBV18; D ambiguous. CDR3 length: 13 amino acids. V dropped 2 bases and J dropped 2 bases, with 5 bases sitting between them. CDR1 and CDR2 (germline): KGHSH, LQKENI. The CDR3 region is CASSPAYTDTQYF. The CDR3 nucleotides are TGTGCCAGCTCACCAGCCTACACAGATACGCAGTATTTT.

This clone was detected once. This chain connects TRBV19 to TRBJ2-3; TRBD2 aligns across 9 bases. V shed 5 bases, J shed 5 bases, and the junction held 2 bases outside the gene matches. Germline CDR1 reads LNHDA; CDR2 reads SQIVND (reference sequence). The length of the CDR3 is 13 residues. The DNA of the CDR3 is TGTGCCAGTAGTCAAGCGGGGGGAGATACGCAGTATTTT. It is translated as CASSQAGGDTQYF. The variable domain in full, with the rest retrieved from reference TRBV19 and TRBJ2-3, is DGGITQSPKYLFRKEGQNVTLSCEQNLNHDAMYWYRQDPGQGLRLIYYSQIVNDFQKGDIAEGYSVSREKKESFPLTVTSAQKNPTAFYLCASSQAGGDTQYFGPGTRLTVL.

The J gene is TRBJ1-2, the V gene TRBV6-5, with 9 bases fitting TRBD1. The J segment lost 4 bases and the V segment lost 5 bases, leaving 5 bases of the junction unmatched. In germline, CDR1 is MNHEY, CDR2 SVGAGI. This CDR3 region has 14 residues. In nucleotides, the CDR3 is TGTGCCAGCAGTGGGACAGGGACTATCTATGGCTACACCTTC. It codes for CASSGTGTIYGYTF.

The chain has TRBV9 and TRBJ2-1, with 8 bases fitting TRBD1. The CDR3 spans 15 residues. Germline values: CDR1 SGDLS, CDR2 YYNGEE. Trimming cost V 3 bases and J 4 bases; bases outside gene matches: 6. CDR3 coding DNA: TGTGCCAGCAGCGCAGGGGGCGCTTTTTACAATGAGCAGTTCTTC. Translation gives CASSAGGAFYNEQFF.

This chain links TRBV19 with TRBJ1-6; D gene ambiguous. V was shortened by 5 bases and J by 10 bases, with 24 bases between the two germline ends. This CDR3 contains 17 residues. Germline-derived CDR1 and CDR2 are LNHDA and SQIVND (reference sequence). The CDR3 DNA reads TGTGCCAGTAGTCCACCTAGGCAGCTCGGCGAAAACTCACCCCTCCACTTT. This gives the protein CASSPPRQLGENSPLHF.

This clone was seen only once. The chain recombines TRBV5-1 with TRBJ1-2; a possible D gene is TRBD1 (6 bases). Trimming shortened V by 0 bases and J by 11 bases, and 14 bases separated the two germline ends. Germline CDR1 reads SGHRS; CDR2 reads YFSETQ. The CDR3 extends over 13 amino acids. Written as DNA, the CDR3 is TGCGCCAGCAGCTTGGGTCCAGGGGATAGTTACACCTTC. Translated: CASSLGPGDSYTF. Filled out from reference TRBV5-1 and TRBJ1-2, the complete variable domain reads KAGVTQTPRYLIKTRGQQVTLSCSPISGHRSVSWYQQTPGQGLQFLFEYFSETQRNKGNFPGRFSGRQFSNSRSEMNVSTLELGDSALYLCASSLGPGDSYTFGSGTRLTVV.

Here the CDR3 DNA reads TGTGCTAGTGGGCTATCGAACCTGGAGACCCAGTACTTC. It yields the protein CASGLSNLETQYF. The chain joins TRBV12-5 to TRBJ2-5; no clear D gene. Deletions cut 6 bases from V and 5 bases from J, with 13 bases between. Per the germline V gene, CDR1 is LGHNT and CDR2 is FRNRAP. There are 13 residues in the CDR3.

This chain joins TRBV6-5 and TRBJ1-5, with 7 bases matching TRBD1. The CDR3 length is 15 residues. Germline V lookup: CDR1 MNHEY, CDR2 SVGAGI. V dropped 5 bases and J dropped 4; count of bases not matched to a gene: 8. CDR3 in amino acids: CASSPTGLGNQPQHF. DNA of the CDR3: TGTGCCAGCAGTCCGACAGGGTTGGGGAATCAGCCCCAGCATTTT.

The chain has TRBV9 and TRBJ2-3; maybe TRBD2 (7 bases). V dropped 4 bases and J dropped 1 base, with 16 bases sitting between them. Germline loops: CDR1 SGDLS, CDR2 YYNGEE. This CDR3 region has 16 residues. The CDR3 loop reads CASSPGGGGGTDTQYF. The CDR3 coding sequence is TGTGCCAGCAGCCCCGGGGGAGGGGGGGGCACAGATACGCAGTATTTT.

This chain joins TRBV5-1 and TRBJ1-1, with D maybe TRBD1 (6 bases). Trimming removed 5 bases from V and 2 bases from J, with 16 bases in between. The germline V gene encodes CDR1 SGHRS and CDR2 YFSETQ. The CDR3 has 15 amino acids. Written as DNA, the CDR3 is TGCGCCAGCAGGCCCGGGACATTCATTAACACTGAAGCTTTCTTT. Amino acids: CASRPGTFINTEAFF.

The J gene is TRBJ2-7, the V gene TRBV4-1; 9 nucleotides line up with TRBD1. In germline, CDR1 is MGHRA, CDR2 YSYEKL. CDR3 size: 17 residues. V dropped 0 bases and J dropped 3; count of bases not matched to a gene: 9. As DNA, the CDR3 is TGCGCCAGCAGCCAAGAGACAGGGGGAGTGGGGTACTACGAGCAGTACTTC. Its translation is CASSQETGGVGYYEQYF.

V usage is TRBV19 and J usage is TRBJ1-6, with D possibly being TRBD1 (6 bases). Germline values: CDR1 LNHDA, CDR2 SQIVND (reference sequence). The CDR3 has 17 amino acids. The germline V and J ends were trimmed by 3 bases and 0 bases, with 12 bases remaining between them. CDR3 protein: CASSIARGGSYNSPLHF. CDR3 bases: TGTGCCAGTAGTATTGCTAGGGGGGGCTCCTATAATTCACCCCTCCACTTT.

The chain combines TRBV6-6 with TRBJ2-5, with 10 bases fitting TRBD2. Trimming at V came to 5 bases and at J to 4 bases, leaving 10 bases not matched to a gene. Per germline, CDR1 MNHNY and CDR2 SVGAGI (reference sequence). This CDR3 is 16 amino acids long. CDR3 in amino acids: CASSAVAAGGRETQYF. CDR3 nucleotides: TGTGCCAGCAGTGCCGTAGCAGCGGGGGGGCGAGAGACCCAGTACTTC.

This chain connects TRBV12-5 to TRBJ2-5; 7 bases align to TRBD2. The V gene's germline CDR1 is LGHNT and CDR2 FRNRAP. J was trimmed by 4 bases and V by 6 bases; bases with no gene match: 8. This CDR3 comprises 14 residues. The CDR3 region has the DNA TGTGCTAGTGGCTCGGGGGGAGCCAGAGAGACCCAGTACTTC. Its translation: CASGSGGARETQYF.

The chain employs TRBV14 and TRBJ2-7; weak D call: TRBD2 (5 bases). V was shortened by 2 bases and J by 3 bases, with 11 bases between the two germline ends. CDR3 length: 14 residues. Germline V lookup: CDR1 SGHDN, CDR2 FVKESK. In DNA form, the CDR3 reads TGTGCCAGCAGCCAACGGGGTACCGGCTACGAGCAGTACTTC. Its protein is CASSQRGTGYEQYF.

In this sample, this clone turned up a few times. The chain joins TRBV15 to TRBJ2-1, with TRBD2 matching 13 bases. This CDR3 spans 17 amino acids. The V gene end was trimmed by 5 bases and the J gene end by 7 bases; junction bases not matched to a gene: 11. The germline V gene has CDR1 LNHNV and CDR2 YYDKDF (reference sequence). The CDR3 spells CATSGVGTSGVRNEQFF. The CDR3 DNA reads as TGTGCCACCAGCGGCGTTGGGACTAGCGGGGTTCGGAATGAGCAGTTCTTC.

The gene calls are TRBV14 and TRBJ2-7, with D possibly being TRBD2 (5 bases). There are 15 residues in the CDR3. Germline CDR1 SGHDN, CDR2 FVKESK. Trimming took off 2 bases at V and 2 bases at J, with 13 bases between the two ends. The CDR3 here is CASSQPGIKAYEQYF. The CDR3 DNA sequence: TGTGCCAGCAGCCAACCCGGGATTAAAGCCTACGAGCAGTACTTC. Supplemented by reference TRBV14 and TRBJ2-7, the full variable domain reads EAGVTQFPSHSVIEKGQTVTLRCDPISGHDNLYWYRRVMGKEIKFLLHFVKESKQDESGMPNNRFLAERTGGTYSTLKVQPAELEDSGVYFCASSQPGIKAYEQYFGPGTRLTVT.

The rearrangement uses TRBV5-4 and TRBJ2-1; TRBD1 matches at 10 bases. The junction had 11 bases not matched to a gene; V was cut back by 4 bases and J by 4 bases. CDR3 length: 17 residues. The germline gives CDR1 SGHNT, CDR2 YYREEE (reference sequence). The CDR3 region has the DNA TGTGCCAGCAGCCCTAACCGACAGGGGGCGGATTACAATGAGCAGTTCTTC. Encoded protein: CASSPNRQGADYNEQFF.

The CDR3 loop reads CASSYSEGNGELFF. Written as DNA, the CDR3 is TGTGCCAGCAGTTACTCCGAGGGTAACGGGGAGCTGTTTTTT. The rearrangement uses TRBV6-5 and TRBJ2-2, with D perhaps matching TRBD2 (5 bases). The germline gives CDR1 MNHEY, CDR2 SVGAGI. The CDR3 length is 14 residues. With 0 bases removed from V and 7 bases from J, the gap between germline ends came to 9 bases.

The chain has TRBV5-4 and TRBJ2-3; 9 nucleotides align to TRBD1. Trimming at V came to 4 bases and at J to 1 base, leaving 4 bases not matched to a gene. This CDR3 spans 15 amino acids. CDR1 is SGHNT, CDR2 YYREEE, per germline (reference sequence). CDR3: CASSMRDRGTDTQYF. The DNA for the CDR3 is TGTGCCAGCAGCATGCGGGACAGGGGCACAGATACGCAGTATTTT.

The CDR3 spells CASSEALTGVYEQYF. The CDR3 region has the DNA TGTGCCAGCAGTGAAGCCTTAACAGGGGTCTACGAGCAGTACTTC. The chain couples TRBV6-1 to TRBJ2-5; TRBD1 matches at 7 bases. TRBJ2-7 explains the end of the DNA better; the J call may be wrong. CDR1 is MNHNS and CDR2 is SASEGT in the germline V gene. This CDR3 is 15 amino acids long.

CDR3 nucleotide sequence: TGCGCCAGCAGCCAAGATCGGAGGTACCAAGAGACCCAGTACTTC. Translating it yields CASSQDRRYQETQYF. The rearrangement uses TRBV4-1 and TRBJ2-5, with D perhaps TRBD2 (5 bases). V was shortened by 0 bases and J by 0 bases, with 8 bases between the two germline ends. In germline, CDR1 is MGHRA, CDR2 YSYEKL. There are 15 residues in the CDR3.